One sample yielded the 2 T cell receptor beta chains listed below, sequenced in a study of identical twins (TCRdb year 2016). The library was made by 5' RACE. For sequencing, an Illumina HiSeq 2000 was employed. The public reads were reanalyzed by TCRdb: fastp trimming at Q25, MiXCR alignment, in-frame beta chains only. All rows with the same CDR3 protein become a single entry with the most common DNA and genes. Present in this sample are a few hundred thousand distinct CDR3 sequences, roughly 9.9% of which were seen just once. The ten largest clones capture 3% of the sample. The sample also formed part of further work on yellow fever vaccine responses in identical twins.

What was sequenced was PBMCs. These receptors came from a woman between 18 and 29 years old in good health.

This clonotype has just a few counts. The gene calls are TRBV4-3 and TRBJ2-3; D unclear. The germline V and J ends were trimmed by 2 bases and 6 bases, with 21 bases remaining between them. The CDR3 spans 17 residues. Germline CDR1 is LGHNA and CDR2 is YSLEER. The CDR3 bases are TGCGCCAGCAGCCAATTACCCCCCAGGACCCCGCGCGATACGCAGTATTTT. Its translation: CASSQLPPRTPRDTQYF.

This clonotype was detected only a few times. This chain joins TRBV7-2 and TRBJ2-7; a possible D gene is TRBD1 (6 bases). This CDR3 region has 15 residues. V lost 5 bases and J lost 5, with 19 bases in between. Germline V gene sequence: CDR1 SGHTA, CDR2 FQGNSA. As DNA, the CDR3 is TGTGCCAGCAGCGCAGGACTCTCACAGGGAGACGAGCAGTACTTC. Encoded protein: CASSAGLSQGDEQYF.